A selection of T cell receptor beta chains follows, all from one sample in a study of cytomegalovirus exposure and HLA in healthy donors. Sequenced by immunoSEQ multiplex PCR; TCRdb stores in-frame clones only, minus some. The data hold approximately 140,000 clones, with about 76% observed a single time. Sequenced: PBMCs. Every receptor here comes from a female donor in good health and CMV-seronegative. The CDR3 runs from the conserved cysteine through the conserved F or W.

V gene	CDR3 length	J gene	CDR3 protein
TRBV5-4	14	TRBJ2-2	CASSLGLSTGELFF
TRBV5-1	16	TRBJ2-1	CASSLGVPGLASEQFF
TRBV2	15	TRBJ2-5	CASSVEAGVGETQYF
TRBV5-6	14	TRBJ1-2	CASSFYRQAYGYTF
TRBV4-1	15	TRBJ2-5	CASSQDSLGGETQYF
TRBV29-1	13	TRBJ2-7	CSAAGQVGREQYF
TRBV4-1	18	TRBJ2-2	CASSQGGGDRHYTGELFF
TRBV30	14	TRBJ2-3	CAGTPTSGPDTQYF
TRBV5-1	15	TRBJ2-1	CASSLLQRGADEQFF
TRBV27	14	TRBJ2-5	CASSLLTSRETQYF
TRBV29-1	14	TRBJ1-2	CSGLGTATDGGYTF
TRBV6-5	13	TRBJ1-2	CASSRQGSQGYTF
TRBV9	16	TRBJ2-5	CASSRGDRDLQETQYF
TRBV4-1	15	TRBJ1-1	CASSRLERGNTEAFF
TRBV4-1	17	TRBJ2-2	CASSQGGTSGGTGELFF
TRBV2	16	TRBJ2-1	CASSILSSGKYNEQFF
TRBV7-9	12	TRBJ2-7	CASSPQTYEQYF
TRBV7-9	12	TRBJ1-1	CASTYLNTEAFF
TRBV6-5	15	TRBJ1-5	CASSRTGDGNQPQHF
TRBV4-3	17	TRBJ2-7	CASSQVLRGGPGYEQYF
TRBV4-1	16	TRBJ1-2	CASSPMPQGRGYGYTF
TRBV28	11	TRBJ1-2	CASSTGYGYTF